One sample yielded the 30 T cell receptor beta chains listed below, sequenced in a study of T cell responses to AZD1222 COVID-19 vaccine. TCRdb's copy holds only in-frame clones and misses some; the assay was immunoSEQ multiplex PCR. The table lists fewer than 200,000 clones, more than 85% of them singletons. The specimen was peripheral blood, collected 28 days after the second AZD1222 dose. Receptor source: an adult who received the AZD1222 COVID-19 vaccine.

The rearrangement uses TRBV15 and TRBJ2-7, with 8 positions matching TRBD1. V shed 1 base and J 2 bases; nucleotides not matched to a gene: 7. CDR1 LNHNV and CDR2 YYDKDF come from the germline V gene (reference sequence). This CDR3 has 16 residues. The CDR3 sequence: CATSRGGTGPPYEQYF. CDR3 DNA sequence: TGTGCCACCAGCAGAGGTGGGACAGGTCCACCCTACGAGCAGTACTTC. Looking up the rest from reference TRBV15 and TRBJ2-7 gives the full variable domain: DAMVIQNPRYQVTQFGKPVTLSCSQTLNHNVMYWYQQKSSQAPKLLFHYYDKDFNNEADTPDNFQSRRPNTSFCFLDIRSPGLGDTAMYLCATSRGGTGPPYEQYFGPGTRLTVT.

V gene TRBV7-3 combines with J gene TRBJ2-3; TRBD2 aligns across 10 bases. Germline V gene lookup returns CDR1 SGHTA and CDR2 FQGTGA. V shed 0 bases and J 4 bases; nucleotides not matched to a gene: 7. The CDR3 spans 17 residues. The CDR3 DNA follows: TGTGCCAGCAGCTTAACTTCCCTGACTAGCGGGTCAGATACGCAGTATTTT. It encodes CASSLTSLTSGSDTQYF.

In DNA, the CDR3 is TGCGCCAGCAGTGAGGCCAGCATGGGCAATCAGCCCCAGCATTTT. Translation: CASSEASMGNQPQHF. The chain employs TRBV10-2 and TRBJ1-5; no reliable D call. V lost 2 bases, J lost 2 bases, and 10 bases lay in between. CDR3 length equals 15 residues. Germline CDR1 and CDR2: WSHSY and SAAADI.

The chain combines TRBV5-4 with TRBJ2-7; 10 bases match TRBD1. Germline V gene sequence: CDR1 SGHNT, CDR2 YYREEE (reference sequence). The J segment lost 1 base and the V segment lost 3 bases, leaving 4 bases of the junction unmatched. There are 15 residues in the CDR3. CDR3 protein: CASSSPGQGSYEQYF. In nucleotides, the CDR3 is TGTGCCAGCAGCTCGCCGGGACAGGGGTCCTACGAGCAGTACTTC.

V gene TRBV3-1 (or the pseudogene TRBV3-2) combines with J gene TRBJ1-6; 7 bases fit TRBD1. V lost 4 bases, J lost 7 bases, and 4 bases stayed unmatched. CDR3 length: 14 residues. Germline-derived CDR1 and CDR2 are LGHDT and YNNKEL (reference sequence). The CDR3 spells CASSLVQGNSPLHF. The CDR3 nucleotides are TGTGCCAGCAGCCTTGTACAGGGGAATTCACCCCTCCACTTT.

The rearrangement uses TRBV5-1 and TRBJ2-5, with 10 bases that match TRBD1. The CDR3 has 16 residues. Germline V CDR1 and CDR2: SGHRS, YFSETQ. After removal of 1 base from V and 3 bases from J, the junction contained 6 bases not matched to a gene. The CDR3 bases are TGCGCCAGCAGCTTGTTGGGACAGGGGAATAAAGAGACCCAGTACTTC. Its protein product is CASSLLGQGNKETQYF.

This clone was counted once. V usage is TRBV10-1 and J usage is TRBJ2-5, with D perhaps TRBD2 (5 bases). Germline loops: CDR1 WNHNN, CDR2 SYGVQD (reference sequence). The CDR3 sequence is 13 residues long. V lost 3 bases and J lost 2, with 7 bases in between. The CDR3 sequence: CASSDPGQETQYF. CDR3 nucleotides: TGCGCCAGCAGTGACCCGGGACAAGAGACCCAGTACTTC.

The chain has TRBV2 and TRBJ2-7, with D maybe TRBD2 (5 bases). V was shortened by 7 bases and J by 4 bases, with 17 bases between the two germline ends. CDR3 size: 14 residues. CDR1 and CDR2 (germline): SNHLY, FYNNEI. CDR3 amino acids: CASIPERAGYEQYF. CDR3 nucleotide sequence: TGTGCCAGCATCCCTGAGAGGGCCGGGTACGAGCAGTACTTC. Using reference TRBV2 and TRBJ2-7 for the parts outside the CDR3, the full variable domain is EPEVTQTPSHQVTQMGQEVILRCVPISNHLYFYWYRQILGQKVEFLVSFYNNEISEKSEIFDDQFSVERPDGSNFTLKIRSTKLEDSAMYFCASIPERAGYEQYFGPGTRLTVT.

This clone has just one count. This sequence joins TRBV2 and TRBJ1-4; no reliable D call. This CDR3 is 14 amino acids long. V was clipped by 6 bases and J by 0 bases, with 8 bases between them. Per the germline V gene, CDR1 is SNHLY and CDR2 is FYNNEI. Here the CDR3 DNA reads TGTGCCAGCAGCGGAGAGTCAACTAATGAAAAACTGTTTTTT. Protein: CASSGESTNEKLFF.

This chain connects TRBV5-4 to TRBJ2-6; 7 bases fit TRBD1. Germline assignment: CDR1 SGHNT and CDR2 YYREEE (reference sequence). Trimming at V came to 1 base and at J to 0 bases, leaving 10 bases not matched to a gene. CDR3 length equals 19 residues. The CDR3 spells CASSLRTGRDTSGANVLTF. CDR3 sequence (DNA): TGTGCCAGCAGCTTGCGGACAGGAAGAGATACCTCTGGGGCCAACGTCCTGACTTTC.

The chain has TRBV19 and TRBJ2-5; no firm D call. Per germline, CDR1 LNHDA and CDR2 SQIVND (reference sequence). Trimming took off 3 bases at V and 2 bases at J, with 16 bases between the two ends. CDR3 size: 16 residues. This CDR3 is CASSIGFGISQETQYF. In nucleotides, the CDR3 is TGTGCCAGTAGTATCGGATTTGGAATTTCTCAAGAGACCCAGTACTTC.

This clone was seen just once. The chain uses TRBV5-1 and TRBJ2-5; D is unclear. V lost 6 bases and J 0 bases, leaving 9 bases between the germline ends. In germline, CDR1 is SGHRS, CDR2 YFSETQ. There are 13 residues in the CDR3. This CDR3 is CASTGTHQETQYF. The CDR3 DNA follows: TGCGCCAGCACAGGTACCCACCAAGAGACCCAGTACTTC.

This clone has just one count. The CDR3 coding sequence is TGTGCCAGCAGCTTGTCGGGGGGCGGCACAGATACGCAGTATTTT. Translation gives CASSLSGGGTDTQYF. The chain recombines TRBV11-2 with TRBJ2-3; D possibly corresponds to TRBD2 (7 bases). V lost 3 bases and J 1 base, leaving 11 bases between the germline ends. This CDR3 region has 15 residues. Germline CDR1 is SGHAT and CDR2 is FQNNGV.

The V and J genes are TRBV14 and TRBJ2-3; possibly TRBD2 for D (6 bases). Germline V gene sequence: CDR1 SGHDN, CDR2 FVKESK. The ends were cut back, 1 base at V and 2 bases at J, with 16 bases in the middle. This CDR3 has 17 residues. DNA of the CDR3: TGTGCCAGCAGCCAAGGCTTTCGGACTAAGAACACAGATACGCAGTATTTT. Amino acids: CASSQGFRTKNTDTQYF.

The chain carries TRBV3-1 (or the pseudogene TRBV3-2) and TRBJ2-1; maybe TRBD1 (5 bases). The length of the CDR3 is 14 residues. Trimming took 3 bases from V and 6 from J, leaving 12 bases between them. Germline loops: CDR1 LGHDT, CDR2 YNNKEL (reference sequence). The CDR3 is CASSHLGQVNEQFF. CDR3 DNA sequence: TGTGCCAGCAGCCACCTCGGACAAGTCAATGAGCAGTTCTTC.

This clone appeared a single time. CDR3 loop: CASSEEIRRAPNEKLFF. CDR3 nucleotide sequence: TGTGCCAGCAGTGAAGAAATCAGGAGGGCTCCTAATGAAAAACTGTTTTTT. The chain combines TRBV6-1 with TRBJ1-4; D not resolved. Trimming left V 1 base short and J 3 bases short, with 15 bases between. The CDR3 loop spans 17 amino acids. Germline assignment: CDR1 MNHNS and CDR2 SASEGT.

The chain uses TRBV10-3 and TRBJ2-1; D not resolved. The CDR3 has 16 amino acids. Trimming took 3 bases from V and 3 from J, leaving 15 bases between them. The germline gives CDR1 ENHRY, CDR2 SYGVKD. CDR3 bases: TGTGCCATCAGTGACCCTCTGGCGGCGCACTACAATGAGCAGTTCTTC. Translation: CAISDPLAAHYNEQFF.

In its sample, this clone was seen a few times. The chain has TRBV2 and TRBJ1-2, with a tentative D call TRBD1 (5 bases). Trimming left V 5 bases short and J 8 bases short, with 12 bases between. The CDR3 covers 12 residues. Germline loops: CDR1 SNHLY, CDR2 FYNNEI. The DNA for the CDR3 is TGTGCCAGCAGTAACCAGGGCCGCGGCTACACCTTC. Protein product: CASSNQGRGYTF.

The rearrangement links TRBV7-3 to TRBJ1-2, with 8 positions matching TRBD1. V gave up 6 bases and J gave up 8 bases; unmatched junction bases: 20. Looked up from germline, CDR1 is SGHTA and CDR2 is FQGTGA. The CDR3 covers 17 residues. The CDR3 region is CASSLAGGASFGSGYTF. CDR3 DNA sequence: TGTGCCAGCAGTTTAGCAGGGGGCGCATCATTCGGGTCCGGCTACACCTTC.

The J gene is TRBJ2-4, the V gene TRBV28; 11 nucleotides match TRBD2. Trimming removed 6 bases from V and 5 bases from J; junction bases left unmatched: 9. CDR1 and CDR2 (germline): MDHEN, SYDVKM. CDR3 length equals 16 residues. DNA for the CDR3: TGTGCCAGCAGAATAGCGGGAGGGCCCGGACAAAACATTCAGTACTTC. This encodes CASRIAGGPGQNIQYF.

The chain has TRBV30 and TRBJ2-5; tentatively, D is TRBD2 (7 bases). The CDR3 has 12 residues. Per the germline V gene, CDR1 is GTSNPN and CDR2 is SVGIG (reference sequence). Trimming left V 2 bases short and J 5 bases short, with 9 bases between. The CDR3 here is CAWSWGGETQYF. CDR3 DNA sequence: TGTGCCTGGAGTTGGGGGGGCGAGACCCAGTACTTC. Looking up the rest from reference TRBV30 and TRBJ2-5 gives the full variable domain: SQTIHQWPATLVQPVGSPLSLECTVEGTSNPNLYWYRQAAGRGLQLLFYSVGIGQISSEVPQNLSASRPQDRQFILSSKKLLLSDSGFYLCAWSWGGETQYFGPGTRLLVL.

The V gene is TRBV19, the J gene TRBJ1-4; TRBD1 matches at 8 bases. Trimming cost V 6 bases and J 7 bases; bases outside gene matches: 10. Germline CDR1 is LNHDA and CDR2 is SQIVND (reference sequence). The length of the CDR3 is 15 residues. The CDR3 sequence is CASRPGGQGSEKLFF. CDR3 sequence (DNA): TGTGCCAGTAGACCAGGAGGACAGGGAAGTGAAAAACTGTTTTTT.

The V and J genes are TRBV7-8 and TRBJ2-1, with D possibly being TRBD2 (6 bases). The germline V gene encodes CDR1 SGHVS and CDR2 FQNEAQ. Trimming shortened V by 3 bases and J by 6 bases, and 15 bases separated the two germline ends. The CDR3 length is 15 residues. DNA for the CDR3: TGTGCCAGCAGCTTCTTGACTAGTTCCCCCAATGAGCAGTTCTTC. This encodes CASSFLTSSPNEQFF. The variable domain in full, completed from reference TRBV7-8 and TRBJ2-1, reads GAGVSQSPRYKVAKRGQDVALRCDPISGHVSLFWYQQALGQGPEFLTYFQNEAQLDKSGLPSDRFFAERPEGSVSTLKIQRTQQEDSAVYLCASSFLTSSPNEQFFGPGTRLTVL.

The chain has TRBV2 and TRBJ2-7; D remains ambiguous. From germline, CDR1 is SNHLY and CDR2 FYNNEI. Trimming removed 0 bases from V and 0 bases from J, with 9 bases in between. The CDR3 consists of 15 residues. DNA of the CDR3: TGTGCCAGCAGTGAAGCAGGACGAGGCTCCTACGAGCAGTACTTC. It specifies CASSEAGRGSYEQYF.

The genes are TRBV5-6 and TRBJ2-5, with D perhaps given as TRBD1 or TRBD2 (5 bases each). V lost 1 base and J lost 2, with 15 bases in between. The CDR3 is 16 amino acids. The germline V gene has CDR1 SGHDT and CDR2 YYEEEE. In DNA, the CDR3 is TGTGCCAGCAGCTTGCTCGGGGCAGAGGGACAAGAGACCCAGTACTTC. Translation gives CASSLLGAEGQETQYF.

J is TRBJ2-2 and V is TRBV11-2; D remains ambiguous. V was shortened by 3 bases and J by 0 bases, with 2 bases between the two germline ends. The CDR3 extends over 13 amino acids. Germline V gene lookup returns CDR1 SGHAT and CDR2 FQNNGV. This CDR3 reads CASSFSNTGELFF. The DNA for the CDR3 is TGTGCCAGCAGCTTTTCGAACACCGGGGAGCTGTTTTTT.

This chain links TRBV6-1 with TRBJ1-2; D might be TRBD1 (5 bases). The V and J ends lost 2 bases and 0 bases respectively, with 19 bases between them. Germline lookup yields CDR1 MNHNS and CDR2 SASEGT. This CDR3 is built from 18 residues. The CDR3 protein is CASSENPLRDVSNYGYTF. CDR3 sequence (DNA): TGTGCCAGCAGTGAAAACCCACTGAGGGACGTATCTAACTATGGCTACACCTTC.

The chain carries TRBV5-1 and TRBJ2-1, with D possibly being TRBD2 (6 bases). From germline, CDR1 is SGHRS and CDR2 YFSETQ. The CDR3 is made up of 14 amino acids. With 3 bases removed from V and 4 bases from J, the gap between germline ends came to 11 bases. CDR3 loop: CASSSVSGYNEQFF. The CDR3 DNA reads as TGCGCCAGCAGCTCCGTTAGCGGATACAATGAGCAGTTCTTC.

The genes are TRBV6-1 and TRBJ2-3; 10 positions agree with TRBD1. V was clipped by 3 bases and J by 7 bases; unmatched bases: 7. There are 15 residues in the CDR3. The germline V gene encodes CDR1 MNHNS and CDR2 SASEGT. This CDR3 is CASSDRDRGGYTQYF. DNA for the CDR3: TGTGCCAGCAGTGACCGGGACAGGGGCGGATATACGCAGTATTTT.

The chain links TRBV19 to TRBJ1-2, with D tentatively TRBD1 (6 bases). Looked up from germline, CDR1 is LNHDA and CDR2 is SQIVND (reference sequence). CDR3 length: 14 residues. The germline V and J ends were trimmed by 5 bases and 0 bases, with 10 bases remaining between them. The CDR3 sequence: CASSLWTANYGYTF. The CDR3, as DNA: TGTGCCAGTAGTTTGTGGACAGCTAACTATGGCTACACCTTC.